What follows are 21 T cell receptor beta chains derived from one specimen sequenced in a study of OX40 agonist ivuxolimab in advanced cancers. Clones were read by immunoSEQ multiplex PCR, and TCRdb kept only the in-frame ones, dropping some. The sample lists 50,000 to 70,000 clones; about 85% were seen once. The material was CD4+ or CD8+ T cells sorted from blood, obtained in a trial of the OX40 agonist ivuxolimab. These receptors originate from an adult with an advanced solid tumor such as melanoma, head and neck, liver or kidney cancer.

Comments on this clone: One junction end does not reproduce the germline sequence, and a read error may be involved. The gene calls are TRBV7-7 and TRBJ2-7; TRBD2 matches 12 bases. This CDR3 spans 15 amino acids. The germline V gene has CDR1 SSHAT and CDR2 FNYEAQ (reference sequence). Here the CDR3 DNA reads TGTGCTAGCAGCCCTGGACTAGCGGGGTCCTACGAGCAGTACTTC. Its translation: CASSPGLAGSYEQYF.

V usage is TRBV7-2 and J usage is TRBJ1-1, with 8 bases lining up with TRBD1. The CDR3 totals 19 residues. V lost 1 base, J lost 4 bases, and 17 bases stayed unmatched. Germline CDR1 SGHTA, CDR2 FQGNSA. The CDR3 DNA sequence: TGTGCCAGCAGCTTAGGAAGGCTCAGGGGGCTGTATGAGGGCACTGAAGCTTTCTTT. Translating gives CASSLGRLRGLYEGTEAFF.

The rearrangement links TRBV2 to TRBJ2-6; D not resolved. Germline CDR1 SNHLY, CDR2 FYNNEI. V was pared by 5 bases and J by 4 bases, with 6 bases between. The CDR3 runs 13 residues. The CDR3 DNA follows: TGTGCCAGCAGTCAGGTCGGGGCCAACGTCCTGACTTTC. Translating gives CASSQVGANVLTF.

This CDR3 reads CASSFGLAGAYEQYF. The CDR3 nucleotides read TGTGCCAGCAGCTTCGGGCTAGCGGGTGCCTACGAGCAGTACTTC. The rearrangement uses TRBV11-2 and TRBJ2-7, with 8 bases that match TRBD2. Losses at the gene ends were 3 bases for V and 2 bases for J; bases not matched to a gene: 6. Germline-derived CDR1 and CDR2 are SGHAT and FQNNGV. This CDR3 contains 15 residues.

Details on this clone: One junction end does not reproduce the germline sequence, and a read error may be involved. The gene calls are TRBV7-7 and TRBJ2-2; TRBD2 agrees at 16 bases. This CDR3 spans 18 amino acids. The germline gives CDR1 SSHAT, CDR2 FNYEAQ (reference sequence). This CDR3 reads CASSPGLAGGPVTGELFF. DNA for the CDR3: TGTGCTAGCAGCCCGGGACTAGCGGGAGGGCCGGTCACCGGGGAGCTGTTTTTT.

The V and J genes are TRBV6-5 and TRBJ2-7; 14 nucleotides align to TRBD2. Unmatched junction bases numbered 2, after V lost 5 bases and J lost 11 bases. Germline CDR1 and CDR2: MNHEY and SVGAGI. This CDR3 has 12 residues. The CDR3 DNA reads TGTGCCAGCAGTGCGACTAGCGGGAGGGAGTACTTC. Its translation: CASSATSGREYF.

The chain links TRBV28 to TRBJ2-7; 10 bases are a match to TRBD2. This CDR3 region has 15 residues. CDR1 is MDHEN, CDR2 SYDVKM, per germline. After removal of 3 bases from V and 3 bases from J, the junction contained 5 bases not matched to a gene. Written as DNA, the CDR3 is TGTGCCAGCAGTTTTTCTAGCGGGAGTGGCTACGAGCAGTACTTC. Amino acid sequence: CASSFSSGSGYEQYF. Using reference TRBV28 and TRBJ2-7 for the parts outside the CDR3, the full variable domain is DVKVTQSSRYLVKRTGEKVFLECVQDMDHENMFWYRQDPGLGLRLIYFSYDVKMKEKGDIPEGYSVSREKKERFSLILESASTNQTSMYLCASSFSSGSGYEQYFGPGTRLTVT.

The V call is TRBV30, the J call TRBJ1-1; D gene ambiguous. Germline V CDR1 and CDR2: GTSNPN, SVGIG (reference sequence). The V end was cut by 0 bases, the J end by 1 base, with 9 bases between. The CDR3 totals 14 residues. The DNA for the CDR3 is TGTGCCTGGAGTGTACTTTTCGAGAACACTGAAGCTTTCTTT. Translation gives CAWSVLFENTEAFF.

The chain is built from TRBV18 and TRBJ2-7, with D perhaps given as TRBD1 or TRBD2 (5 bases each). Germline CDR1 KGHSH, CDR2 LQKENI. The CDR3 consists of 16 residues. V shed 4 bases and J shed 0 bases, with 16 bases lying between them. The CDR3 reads CASSLRIPGTSYEQYF. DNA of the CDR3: TGTGCCAGCTCACTACGAATACCCGGGACCTCCTACGAGCAGTACTTC.

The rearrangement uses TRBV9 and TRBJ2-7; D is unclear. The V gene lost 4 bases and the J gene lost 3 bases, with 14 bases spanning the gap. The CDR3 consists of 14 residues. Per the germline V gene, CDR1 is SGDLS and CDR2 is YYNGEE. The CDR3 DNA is TGTGCCAGCAGCCCCCTAGGATCCAACTACGAGCAGTACTTC. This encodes CASSPLGSNYEQYF.

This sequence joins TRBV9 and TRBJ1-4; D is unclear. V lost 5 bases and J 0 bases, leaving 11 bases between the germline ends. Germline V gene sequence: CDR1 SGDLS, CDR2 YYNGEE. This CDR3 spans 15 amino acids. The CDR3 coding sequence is TGTGCCAGCAGTCTATCGGGCTCAACTAATGAAAAACTGTTTTTT. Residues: CASSLSGSTNEKLFF.

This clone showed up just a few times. The CDR3 protein is CASSLEETQYF. Written as DNA, the CDR3 is TGCGCCAGCAGCTTGGAAGAGACCCAGTACTTC. The gene calls are TRBV5-1 and TRBJ2-5; unclear D gene. The CDR3 extends over 11 amino acids. V lost 0 bases and J 3 bases, leaving 0 bases between the germline ends. Germline CDR1 reads SGHRS; CDR2 reads YFSETQ.

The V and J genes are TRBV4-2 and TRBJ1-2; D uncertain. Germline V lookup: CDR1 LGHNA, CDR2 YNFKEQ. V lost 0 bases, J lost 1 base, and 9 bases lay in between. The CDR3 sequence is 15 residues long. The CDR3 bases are TGTGCCAGCAGCCAAGAAGAAGAACTTAACTATGGCTACACCTTC. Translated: CASSQEEELNYGYTF.

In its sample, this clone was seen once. CDR3 region: CASSSSGLREQYF. CDR3 nucleotides: TGTGCCAGCAGCTCTAGCGGCCTACGGGAGCAGTACTTC. The V call is TRBV7-9, the J call TRBJ2-7; 7 bases map to TRBD2. This CDR3 is 13 amino acids long. With V trimmed by 4 bases and J by 7 bases, 7 bases remained unmatched. Germline V gives CDR1 SEHNR, CDR2 FQNEAQ (reference sequence).

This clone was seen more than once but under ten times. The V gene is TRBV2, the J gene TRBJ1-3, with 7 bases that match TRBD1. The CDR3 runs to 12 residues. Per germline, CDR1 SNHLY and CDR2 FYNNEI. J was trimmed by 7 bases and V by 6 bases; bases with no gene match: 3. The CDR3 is CASRQTGNTIYF. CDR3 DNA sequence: TGTGCCAGCAGGCAGACAGGGAACACCATATATTTT.

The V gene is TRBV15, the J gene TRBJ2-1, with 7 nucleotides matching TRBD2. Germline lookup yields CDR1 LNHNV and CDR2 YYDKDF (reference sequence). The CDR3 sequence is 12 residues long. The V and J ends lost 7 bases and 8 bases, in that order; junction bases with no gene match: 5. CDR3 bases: TGTGCCACCATGGGGGAGGGCGATGAGCAGTTCTTC. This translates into CATMGEGDEQFF.

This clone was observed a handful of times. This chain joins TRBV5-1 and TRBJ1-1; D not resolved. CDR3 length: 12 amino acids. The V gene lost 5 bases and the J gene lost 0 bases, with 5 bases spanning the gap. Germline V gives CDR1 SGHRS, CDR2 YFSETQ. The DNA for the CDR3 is TGCGCCAGCAGACGGATGAACACTGAAGCTTTCTTT. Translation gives CASRRMNTEAFF.

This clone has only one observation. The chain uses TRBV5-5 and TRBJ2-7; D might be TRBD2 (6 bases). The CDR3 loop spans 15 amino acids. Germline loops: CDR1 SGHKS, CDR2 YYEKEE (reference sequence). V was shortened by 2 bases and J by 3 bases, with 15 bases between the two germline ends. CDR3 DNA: TGTGCCAGCAGCTTAGTCGTTCGCGGGAACTACGAGCAGTACTTC. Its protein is CASSLVVRGNYEQYF.

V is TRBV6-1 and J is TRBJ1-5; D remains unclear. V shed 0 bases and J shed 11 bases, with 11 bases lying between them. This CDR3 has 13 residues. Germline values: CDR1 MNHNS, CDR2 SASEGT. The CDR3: CASSEADRWAQHF. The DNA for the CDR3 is TGTGCCAGCAGTGAAGCGGATAGGTGGGCCCAGCATTTT.

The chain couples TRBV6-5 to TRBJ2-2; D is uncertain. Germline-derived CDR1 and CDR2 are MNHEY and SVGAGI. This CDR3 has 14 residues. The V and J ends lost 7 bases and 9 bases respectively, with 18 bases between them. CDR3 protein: CASNSPSTNRELFF. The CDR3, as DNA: TGTGCCAGCAATTCGCCATCTACAAACCGGGAGCTGTTTTTT.

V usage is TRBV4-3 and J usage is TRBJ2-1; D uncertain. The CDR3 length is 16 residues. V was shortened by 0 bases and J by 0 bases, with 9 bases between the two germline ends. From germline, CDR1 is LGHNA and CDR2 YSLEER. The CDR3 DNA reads TGCGCCAGCAGCCAAGACGTCTCTAGCTCCTACAATGAGCAGTTCTTC. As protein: CASSQDVSSSYNEQFF.